This entry describes one TCR beta chain. These data are taken from a study of blood T cell repertoires in COVID-19. At the level of the study: From T cells, B-cell-depleted T cells, or PBMCs came the material, which was cDNA or gDNA.

Profiling relied on immunoSEQ multiplex PCR, and the TCRdb table lists in-frame clones only, not all of them. The data hold under 200,000 clones, with 80% to 85% observed a single time. CDR1 is LNHDA and CDR2 is SQIVND in the germline V gene (reference sequence). V lost 5 bases, J lost 3 bases, and 14 bases lay in between. The CDR3 length is 14 residues. Specimen: PBMCs or T cells enriched from blood (not recorded which). The V call is TRBV19, the J call TRBJ2-7; D perhaps matches TRBD2 (5 bases). This clonotype was sampled from a woman aged 60-70 years who had recovered from COVID-19. CDR3 nucleotide sequence: TGTGCCAGTAGTCGGGGAACTGAGGGCTACGAGCAGTACTTC. Translating it yields CASSRGTEGYEQYF.